This entry describes one T cell receptor beta chain. A much bigger clone sits one base away, suggesting this may be a read error. TCRdb re-analysed the PCR reads in MiXCR, keeping a single row per CDR3 protein. The sample lists about 640,000 distinct CDR3 sequences; approximately 20% were seen once. This CDR3 is 13 amino acids long. V dropped 5 bases and J dropped 6 bases, with 11 bases sitting between them. The data originate from a study of molecular identifiers for immune sequencing clone quantification. Sample: naive CD8+ T cells from blood, with Jurkat cell RNA spiked in. The subset was: FACS-sorted CD8+CD4-CCR7+CD45RA+ naive T cells. The origin of this receptor is a human donor in good health. Some libraries in this study had Jurkat cell RNA spiked in. The J gene is TRBJ1-5, the V gene TRBV12-3 or TRBV12-4, with D unresolved. The CDR3 spells CASSQIHSQPQHF. CDR3 nucleotide sequence: TGTGCCAGCAGTCAAATCCATAGTCAGCCCCAGCATTTT.